Below are 22 T cell receptor beta chains sequenced from a single sample in a study of radiotherapy plus CTLA-4 blockade in lung cancer. Clones were read by immunoSEQ multiplex PCR, and TCRdb kept only the in-frame ones, dropping some. Counted here are 40,000 or so clones, around 85% occurring once; the ten biggest clones make up approximately 23%. The material sequenced was peripheral blood, taken from a patient treated with radiotherapy plus ipilimumab. The source is a human donor with non-small cell lung cancer whose response to radiotherapy plus ipilimumab could not be evaluated.

V is TRBV9 and J is TRBJ2-1; D perhaps matches TRBD2 (5 bases). Germline CDR1 and CDR2: SGDLS and YYNGEE. This CDR3 is 14 amino acids long. V lost 2 bases and J lost 2, with 8 bases in between. The CDR3: CASSVTGTYNEQFF. The CDR3 DNA is TGTGCCAGCAGCGTCACCGGGACCTACAATGAGCAGTTCTTC.

CDR3 sequence reads: CASSQYRGNTGELFF. CDR3 in DNA: TGTGCCAGCAGTCAATACAGGGGGAACACCGGGGAGCTGTTTTTT. This chain connects TRBV6-6 to TRBJ2-2, with 7 bases fitting TRBD1. The CDR3 is made up of 15 amino acids. The ends lost 5 bases at V and 1 base at J; junction bases unmatched: 4. Germline V CDR1 and CDR2: MNHNY, SVGAGI (reference sequence).

The J gene is TRBJ2-7, the V gene TRBV28; the D gene is possibly TRBD1 (6 bases). The CDR3 sequence is 12 residues long. The V end was cut by 8 bases, the J end by 2 bases, with 10 bases between. Germline V gene lookup returns CDR1 MDHEN and CDR2 SYDVKM. The CDR3 loop is CASSQGPYEQYF. The CDR3 bases are TGTGCCAGCTCACAGGGCCCCTACGAGCAGTACTTC.

The genes are TRBV5-1 and TRBJ1-1; D gene unclear. The CDR3 is made up of 15 amino acids. The germline gives CDR1 SGHRS, CDR2 YFSETQ. The V and J ends lost 4 bases and 5 bases respectively, with 18 bases between them. This CDR3 reads CASSPSAGLGTEAFF. CDR3 DNA: TGCGCCAGCAGCCCGTCGGCGGGCCTGGGGACTGAAGCTTTCTTT.

The chain couples TRBV18 to TRBJ2-7; 7 bases are a match to TRBD1. This CDR3 comprises 14 residues. J lost 2 bases, V lost 2 bases, and 3 bases had no gene match. Germline lookup yields CDR1 KGHSH and CDR2 LQKENI. This chain's CDR3 is CASSPGQGAYEQYF. The CDR3 DNA reads as TGTGCCAGCTCACCAGGGCAGGGGGCCTACGAGCAGTACTTC.

This clone was observed once. The chain recombines TRBV7-8 with TRBJ1-2; 7 positions agree with TRBD1. There are 15 residues in the CDR3. V dropped 2 bases and J dropped 7; count of bases not matched to a gene: 10. In germline, CDR1 is SGHVS, CDR2 FQNEAQ. This CDR3 is CASSLLGTEGSGYTF. Written as DNA, the CDR3 is TGTGCCAGCAGCTTACTGGGGACAGAGGGTTCTGGCTACACCTTC.

On this clone itself: A junction end diverges from the germline sequence, so it may reflect a read error. CDR3 loop: CASKTGGTHEKLFF. The CDR3 DNA sequence: TGTGCCAGCAAGACAGGGGGAACTCATGAAAAACTGTTTTTT. This chain uses TRBV6-1 with TRBJ1-4; 9 bases map to TRBD1. Germline lookup yields CDR1 MNHNS and CDR2 SASEGT. The CDR3 is made up of 14 amino acids.

This chain uses TRBV28 with TRBJ2-5; no firm D call. TRBJ2-7 explains the end of the DNA better; the J call may be wrong. CDR3 length equals 12 residues. CDR1 is MDHEN and CDR2 is SYDVKM in the germline V gene. The CDR3 nucleotides read TGTGCCAGCAGCCCCTCCTCCTACGAGCAGTACTTC. Protein sequence: CASSPSSYEQYF.

The chain combines TRBV6-6 with TRBJ2-7; 7 bases are shared with TRBD1. With 7 bases clipped from V and 0 bases from J, the junction kept 9 bases outside the gene matches. From germline, CDR1 is MNHNY and CDR2 SVGAGI (reference sequence). CDR3 size: 15 residues. CDR3 coding DNA: TGTGCCAGCATCCTTGGGACAGCCAGCTCCTACGAGCAGTACTTC. This translates into CASILGTASSYEQYF.

A word on this clone: This sample also contains other DNA sequences that code for the same CDR3. The genes are TRBV5-1 and TRBJ2-3; D is possibly TRBD2 (6 bases). CDR1 is SGHRS and CDR2 is YFSETQ in the germline V gene. The V end lost 0 bases, the J end lost 2 bases, and 10 bases lay between the germline ends. The CDR3 runs 15 residues. The CDR3 region has the DNA TGCGCCAGCAGCTTGGTGCGGGGCCCCACAGATACGCAGTATTTT. Its translation is CASSLVRGPTDTQYF. Using reference TRBV5-1 and TRBJ2-3 for the parts outside the CDR3, the full variable domain is KAGVTQTPRYLIKTRGQQVTLSCSPISGHRSVSWYQQTPGQGLQFLFEYFSETQRNKGNFPGRFSGRQFSNSRSEMNVSTLELGDSALYLCASSLVRGPTDTQYFGPGTRLTVL.

This rearrangement joins TRBV5-5 to TRBJ2-7; no clear D. The CDR3 has 15 residues. The V end lost 5 bases, the J end lost 4 bases, and 19 bases lay between the germline ends. Per the germline V gene, CDR1 is SGHKS and CDR2 is YYEKEE (reference sequence). The CDR3 loop is CASSLASPSSYEQYF. As DNA, the CDR3 is TGTGCCAGCAGTCTGGCATCCCCATCCTCTTACGAGCAGTACTTC.

This clone was detected once. This chain joins TRBV18 and TRBJ1-1; 12 bases line up with TRBD1. CDR1 and CDR2 (germline): KGHSH, LQKENI. CDR3 length equals 19 residues. Trimming cost V 1 base and J 0 bases; bases outside gene matches: 9. CDR3 nucleotides: TGTGCCAGCTCACCACTTTTACCGGGACAGGGGGCCATGAACACTGAAGCTTTCTTT. Encoded protein: CASSPLLPGQGAMNTEAFF.

The gene calls are TRBV19 and TRBJ1-4; 10 bases are a match to TRBD1. After removal of 3 bases from V and 7 bases from J, the junction contained 2 bases not matched to a gene. The length of the CDR3 is 14 residues. Germline V gene data show CDR1 as LNHDA and CDR2 as SQIVND (reference sequence). The CDR3: CASSIRDRGEKLFF. CDR3 bases: TGTGCCAGTAGTATCCGGGACAGGGGTGAAAAACTGTTTTTT.

V and J are TRBV27 and TRBJ2-3; 14 positions agree with TRBD2. CDR1 is MNHEY and CDR2 is SMNVEV in the germline V gene (reference sequence). Germline trimming cut 3 bases from V and 8 bases from J; bases unmatched to any gene: 10. This CDR3 is 17 amino acids long. CDR3 DNA sequence: TGTGCCAGCAGTTTTCCGGGACTAGCGGGGGCGGGGGGTACGCAGTATTTT. It specifies CASSFPGLAGAGGTQYF.

This chain connects TRBV5-1 to TRBJ1-1; 8 nucleotides agree with TRBD1. Germline V gene data show CDR1 as SGHRS and CDR2 as YFSETQ. V trimming: 4 bases; J trimming: 1 base; junction bases outside the gene matches: 3. CDR3 length equals 14 residues. The DNA for the CDR3 is TGCGCCAGCAGCACCGGACAGGGGAACACTGAAGCTTTCTTT. This sequence encodes CASSTGQGNTEAFF.

V usage is TRBV28 and J usage is TRBJ1-1, with D perhaps TRBD1 (6 bases). V was cut by 2 bases and J by 0 bases, with 10 bases left in between. Germline-derived CDR1 and CDR2 are MDHEN and SYDVKM. The CDR3 has 15 amino acids. This CDR3 reads CASSLAGALNTEAFF. The DNA of the CDR3 is TGTGCCAGCAGTTTAGCGGGGGCACTGAACACTGAAGCTTTCTTT.

The chain carries TRBV5-5 and TRBJ2-2, with a weak D call TRBD1 (5 bases). There are 15 residues in the CDR3. The V and J ends lost 0 bases and 7 bases respectively, with 13 bases between them. Germline CDR1 is SGHKS and CDR2 is YYEKEE (reference sequence). The CDR3 DNA is TGTGCCAGCAGCTTGGCCTTGGCAGGGAACGGGGAGCTGTTTTTT. Amino acid sequence: CASSLALAGNGELFF.

The V and J genes are TRBV6-6 and TRBJ2-3, with D possibly TRBD1 on 5 matching bases. Trimming took 2 bases from V and 4 from J, leaving 7 bases between them. This CDR3 comprises 13 residues. Germline V CDR1 and CDR2: MNHNY, SVGAGI (reference sequence). CDR3 DNA sequence: TGTGCCAGCAGTTACGTGGGGCCAGATACGCAGTATTTT. Protein sequence: CASSYVGPDTQYF.

The rearrangement joins TRBV7-8 to TRBJ1-2; no definite D call. This CDR3 spans 17 amino acids. V lost 5 bases to trimming and J lost 10 bases, with 29 bases between them. Germline values: CDR1 SGHVS, CDR2 FQNEAQ. The CDR3 DNA is TGTGCCAGCAGCCTTACATTCCGACGGACGGGGTCTATTGACTACACCTTC. Protein product: CASSLTFRRTGSIDYTF. Filled out from reference TRBV7-8 and TRBJ1-2, the complete variable domain reads GAGVSQSPRYKVAKRGQDVALRCDPISGHVSLFWYQQALGQGPEFLTYFQNEAQLDKSGLPSDRFFAERPEGSVSTLKIQRTQQEDSAVYLCASSLTFRRTGSIDYTFGSGTRLTVV.

The chain recombines TRBV19 with TRBJ2-7; tentative D call: TRBD2 (5 bases). Germline V CDR1 and CDR2: LNHDA, SQIVND (reference sequence). V lost 3 bases, J lost 0 bases, and 12 bases lay in between. The CDR3 has 15 residues. CDR3 DNA: TGTGCCAGTAGTATCTTCGGGGTAAGCTCCTACGAGCAGTACTTC. Protein product: CASSIFGVSSYEQYF.

This sequence joins TRBV4-1 and TRBJ2-1; D perhaps matches TRBD2 (5 bases). The CDR3 has 14 amino acids. Germline assignment: CDR1 MGHRA and CDR2 YSYEKL. V gave up 4 bases and J gave up 9 bases, with 16 bases separating them. The CDR3 DNA is TGCGCCAGCAGCCTAGCAATTAGCGTCGGTGAGCAGTTCTTC. Its translation: CASSLAISVGEQFF.

This clone was observed a few times. V usage is TRBV4-2 and J usage is TRBJ1-2, with TRBD1 as a possible D gene (5 bases). The germline CDR1 and CDR2 sequences are LGHNA and YNFKEQ. Trimming left V 1 base short and J 2 bases short, with 8 bases between. The CDR3 consists of 14 residues. The DNA of the CDR3 is TGTGCCAGCAGCCAAGTCGGGGGGAACTATGGCTACACCTTC. Protein: CASSQVGGNYGYTF.